This T cell receptor beta chain was captured in a study of neurological immune-mediated disorders. Trimming stripped 0 bases from V and 4 bases from J, with 4 bases between. Germline assignment: CDR1 ENHRY and CDR2 SYGVKD. CDR3 length: 12 residues. This clonotype was picked up many times. From 15-18 subjects, each sequencing run yielded over 170 million TCR-beta sequences. MiXCR was run by TCRdb on the 5' RACE reads, yielding one entry per CDR3 protein. The profile covers some 66,000 distinct CDR3 sequences, with around 3.7% appearing a single time and under 4.5% taken by the ten largest. The sequencing sample was made of PBMCs. This clonotype was obtained from a middle-aged man with multiple sclerosis. This chain links TRBV10-3 with TRBJ2-7, with D unclear. The CDR3 DNA is TGTGCCATCAGTGAGTCCCTTTACGAGCAGTACTTC. This encodes CAISESLYEQYF.